A single T cell receptor (beta chain) is shown here with its context. Sample-barcoded 5' priming and a J-beta primer mix drove a second PCR of about 6 to 12 cycles. TCRdb re-called the 5' RACE reads with MiXCR, one entry per CDR3 protein. Among fewer than 950,000 distinct CDR3 sequences listed, roughly 35% were seen once. The sample belongs to a study of blood T cells in healthy people across ages. Germline CDR1 reads SEHNR; CDR2 reads FQNEAQ (reference sequence). V was pared by 1 base and J by 2 bases, with 9 bases between. The CDR3 runs to 14 residues. This chain joins TRBV7-9 and TRBJ2-7; D remains ambiguous. This clonotype was obtained from a man between 18 and 35 years old in good health. Specimen: blood. DNA of the CDR3: TGTGCCAGCAGCTTAGGCGCCAACACCTACGAGCAGTACTTC. It translates to CASSLGANTYEQYF.